This T cell receptor (beta chain) was found in a study of cytomegalovirus exposure and HLA in healthy donors. Clones were read by immunoSEQ multiplex PCR, and TCRdb kept only the in-frame ones, dropping some. The sample has approximately 80,000 clones; 93% are singletons. Germline V gene data show CDR1 as SGHNT and CDR2 as YYREEE (reference sequence). The CDR3 length is 15 residues. V dropped 5 bases and J dropped 2 bases, with 16 bases sitting between them. The chain employs TRBV5-4 and TRBJ2-5, with D maybe TRBD1 (5 bases). Sequencing was performed on PBMCs. The TCR was taken from a woman aged 30 to 39 in good health and CMV-seronegative. This CDR3 is CASRSTALSQETQYF. The CDR3 nucleotides are TGTGCCAGCAGATCGACAGCTCTCTCTCAAGAGACCCAGTACTTC.